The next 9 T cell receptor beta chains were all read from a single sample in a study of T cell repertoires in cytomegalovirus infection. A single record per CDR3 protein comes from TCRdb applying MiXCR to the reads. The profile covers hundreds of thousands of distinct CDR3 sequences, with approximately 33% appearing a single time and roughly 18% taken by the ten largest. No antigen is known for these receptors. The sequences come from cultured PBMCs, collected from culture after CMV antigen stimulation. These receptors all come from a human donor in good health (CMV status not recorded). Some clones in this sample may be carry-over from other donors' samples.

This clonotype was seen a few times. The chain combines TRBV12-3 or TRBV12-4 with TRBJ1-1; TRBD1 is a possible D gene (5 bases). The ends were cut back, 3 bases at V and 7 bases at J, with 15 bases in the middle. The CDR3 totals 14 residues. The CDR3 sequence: CASSFGGVAFEAFF. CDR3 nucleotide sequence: TGTGCCAGCAGTTTCGGGGGGGTCGCTTTTGAAGCTTTCTTT.

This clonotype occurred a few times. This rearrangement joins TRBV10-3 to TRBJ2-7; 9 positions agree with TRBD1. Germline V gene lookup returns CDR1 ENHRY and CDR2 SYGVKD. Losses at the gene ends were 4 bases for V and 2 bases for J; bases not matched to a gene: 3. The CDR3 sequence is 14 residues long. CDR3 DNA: TGTGCCATCAGTGGGGACAGGGACACCTACGAGCAGTACTTC. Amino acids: CAISGDRDTYEQYF.

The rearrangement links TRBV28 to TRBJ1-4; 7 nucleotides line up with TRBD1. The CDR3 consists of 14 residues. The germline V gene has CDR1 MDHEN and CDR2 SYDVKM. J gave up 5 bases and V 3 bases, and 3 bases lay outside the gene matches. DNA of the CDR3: TGTGCCAGCAGTTTTGGGGACAGAAATGAAAAACTGTTTTTT. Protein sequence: CASSFGDRNEKLFF.

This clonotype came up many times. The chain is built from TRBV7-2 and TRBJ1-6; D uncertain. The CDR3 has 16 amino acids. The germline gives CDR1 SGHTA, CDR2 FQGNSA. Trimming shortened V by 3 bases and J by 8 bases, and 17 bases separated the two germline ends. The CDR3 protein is CASSFGLQRWDSPLHF. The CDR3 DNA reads TGTGCCAGCAGCTTTGGACTTCAAAGGTGGGATTCACCCCTCCACTTT.

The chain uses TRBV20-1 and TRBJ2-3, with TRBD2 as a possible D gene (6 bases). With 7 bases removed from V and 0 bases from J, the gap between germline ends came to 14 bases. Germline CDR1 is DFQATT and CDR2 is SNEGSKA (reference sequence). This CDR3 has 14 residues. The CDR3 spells CSVPPSESTDTQYF. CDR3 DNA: TGCAGTGTCCCCCCTAGCGAGAGCACAGATACGCAGTATTTT.

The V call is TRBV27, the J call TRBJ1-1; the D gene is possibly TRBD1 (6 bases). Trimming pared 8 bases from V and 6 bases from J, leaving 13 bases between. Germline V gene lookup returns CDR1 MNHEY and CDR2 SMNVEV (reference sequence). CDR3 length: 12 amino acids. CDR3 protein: CASLGGLAEAFF. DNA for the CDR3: TGTGCCAGCCTGGGGGGGCTCGCTGAAGCTTTCTTT.

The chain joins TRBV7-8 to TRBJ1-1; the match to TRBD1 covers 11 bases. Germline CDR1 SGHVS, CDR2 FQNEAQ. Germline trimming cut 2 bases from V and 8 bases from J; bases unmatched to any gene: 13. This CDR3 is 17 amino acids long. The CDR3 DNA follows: TGTGCCAGCAGCTTATTTCGGGGGGGACAGGGGGTGACCGAAGCTTTCTTT. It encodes CASSLFRGGQGVTEAFF.

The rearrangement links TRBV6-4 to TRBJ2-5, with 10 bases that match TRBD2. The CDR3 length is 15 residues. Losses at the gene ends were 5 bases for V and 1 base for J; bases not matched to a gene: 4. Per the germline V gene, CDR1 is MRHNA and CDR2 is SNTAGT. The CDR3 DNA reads TGTGCCAGCAGTCGACTAGCGGGTAGCCAAGAGACCCAGTACTTC. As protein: CASSRLAGSQETQYF.

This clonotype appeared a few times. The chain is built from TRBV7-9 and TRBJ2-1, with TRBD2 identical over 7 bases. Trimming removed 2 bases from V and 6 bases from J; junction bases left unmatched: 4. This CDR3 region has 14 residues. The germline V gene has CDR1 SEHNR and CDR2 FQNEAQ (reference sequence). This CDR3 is CASSLQSGGNEQFF. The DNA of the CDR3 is TGTGCCAGCAGCTTACAATCGGGGGGCAATGAGCAGTTCTTC.